Presented here are 32 T cell receptor beta chains from one specimen sequenced in a study of blood T cell repertoires in COVID-19. TCRdb's table, derived via immunoSEQ multiplex PCR, lists solely in-frame clones and lacks some. Here the sample spans about 130,000 clones, 84% being singletons. Input material: peripheral blood. These receptors were collected from a human donor in a cohort sampled during active COVID-19.

This clone is labeled as medium-sized (0.01 to 0.1%). V is TRBV12-3 or TRBV12-4 and J is TRBJ1-2, with a tentative D call TRBD1 (6 bases). V lost 3 bases to trimming and J lost 6 bases, with 11 bases between them. CDR3 length equals 13 residues. This CDR3 is CASSLGAGHGYTF. The CDR3 bases are TGTGCCAGCAGTTTGGGGGCAGGGCATGGCTACACCTTC.

The chain recombines TRBV4-1 with TRBJ1-1; D possibly corresponds to TRBD1 (6 bases). This CDR3 region has 16 residues. The germline CDR1 and CDR2 sequences are MGHRA and YSYEKL. The ends were cut back, 0 bases at V and 6 bases at J, with 17 bases in the middle. The DNA of the CDR3 is TGCGCCAGCAGCCAAGAGATAGGGCAGGGGAAATCTGAAGCTTTCTTT. Amino acids: CASSQEIGQGKSEAFF.

This chain connects TRBV19 to TRBJ2-5; TRBD1 matches at 10 bases. The CDR3 extends over 13 amino acids. Germline trimming cut 2 bases from V and 7 bases from J; bases unmatched to any gene: 1. Germline V gene data show CDR1 as LNHDA and CDR2 as SQIVND (reference sequence). The CDR3 loop reads CASSIRDRGTQYF. The DNA of the CDR3 is TGTGCCAGTAGTATACGGGACAGGGGGACCCAGTACTTC.

The rearrangement joins TRBV19 to TRBJ2-5, with 11 nucleotides matching TRBD2. V trimming: 4 bases; J trimming: 1 base; junction bases outside the gene matches: 2. Per germline, CDR1 LNHDA and CDR2 SQIVND (reference sequence). The CDR3 has 15 amino acids. CDR3 sequence reads: CASSSSGGAQETQYF. In nucleotides, the CDR3 is TGTGCCAGTAGTAGTAGCGGGGGGGCCCAAGAGACCCAGTACTTC.

The chain joins TRBV9 to TRBJ1-6; a possible D gene is TRBD1 (6 bases). This CDR3 region has 14 residues. Per germline, CDR1 SGDLS and CDR2 YYNGEE. The ends were cut back, 3 bases at V and 7 bases at J, with 11 bases in the middle. The CDR3 coding sequence is TGTGCCAGCAGCGACACAGGGACAAATTCACCCCTCCACTTT. Protein product: CASSDTGTNSPLHF. Full variable domain (outside the CDR3, taken from reference TRBV9 and TRBJ1-6): DSGVTQTPKHLITATGQRVTLRCSPRSGDLSVYWYQQSLDQGLQFLIQYYNGEERAKGNILERFSAQQFPDLHSELNLSSLELGDSALYFCASSDTGTNSPLHFGNGTRLTVT.

V and J are TRBV19 and TRBJ2-5; D call uncertain. CDR1 LNHDA and CDR2 SQIVND come from the germline V gene (reference sequence). V was pared by 9 bases and J by 5 bases, with 16 bases between. The CDR3 loop spans 13 amino acids. The chain's CDR3 is CASAGRSMETQYF. The CDR3 DNA is TGTGCCAGCGCAGGCAGGTCGATGGAGACCCAGTACTTC.

The V call is TRBV7-9, the J call TRBJ2-7; 11 nucleotides align to TRBD1. This CDR3 comprises 15 residues. Germline-derived CDR1 and CDR2 are SEHNR and FQNEAQ (reference sequence). Trimming at V came to 4 bases and at J to 4 bases, leaving 6 bases not matched to a gene. For the CDR3, the DNA is TGTGCCAGCAGCTGGGACAGGGGGAACCCTTACGAGCAGTACTTC. It yields the protein CASSWDRGNPYEQYF.

The chain links TRBV11-2 to TRBJ2-5; D remains unclear. Germline-derived CDR1 and CDR2 are SGHAT and FQNNGV. This CDR3 comprises 13 residues. The V end lost 2 bases, the J end lost 4 bases, and 8 bases lay between the germline ends. The DNA for the CDR3 is TGTGCCAGCAGCTTACCCTCCGGAGAGACCCAGTACTTC. Translating it yields CASSLPSGETQYF.

V gene TRBV19 combines with J gene TRBJ1-4; TRBD1 is a possible D gene (5 bases). The length of the CDR3 is 13 residues. Germline CDR1 is LNHDA and CDR2 is SQIVND (reference sequence). The V gene lost 5 bases and the J gene lost 10 bases, with 14 bases spanning the gap. The DNA for the CDR3 is TGTGCCAGTAGTCAAAGGCAGGGAGGAAAACTGTTTTTT. This encodes CASSQRQGGKLFF.

This chain connects TRBV27 to TRBJ2-3; maybe TRBD2 (5 bases). The CDR3 totals 16 residues. Trimming removed 1 base from V and 5 bases from J, with 16 bases in between. Germline V CDR1 and CDR2: MNHEY, SMNVEV (reference sequence). The CDR3 region is CASSLWASGVGDTQYF. The DNA for the CDR3 is TGTGCCAGCAGTTTATGGGCCTCCGGGGTGGGAGATACGCAGTATTTT.

This clone was seen a few times. The gene calls are TRBV7-9 and TRBJ1-1; D not resolved. Per the germline V gene, CDR1 is SEHNR and CDR2 is FQNEAQ (reference sequence). The CDR3 totals 14 residues. The germline V and J ends were trimmed by 2 bases and 4 bases, with 11 bases remaining between them. This CDR3 reads CASSLFLSRTEAFF. CDR3 in DNA: TGTGCCAGCAGCTTATTTCTATCGCGCACTGAAGCTTTCTTT.

The count of this clone is one. This sequence joins TRBV5-1 and TRBJ1-1; tentatively, D is TRBD1 (6 bases). V shed 0 bases and J shed 12 bases, with 18 bases lying between them. The germline V gene encodes CDR1 SGHRS and CDR2 YFSETQ. CDR3 size: 14 residues. CDR3 loop: CASSLAVEGRGSFF. The CDR3 coding sequence is TGCGCCAGCAGCTTGGCCGTAGAGGGCAGGGGATCTTTCTTT.

The rearrangement joins TRBV23-1 to TRBJ1-6, with a weak D call TRBD1 (6 bases). TRBV23-1 is given ORF status, its function remaining uncertain. Trimming took off 2 bases at V and 7 bases at J, with 15 bases between the two ends. The length of the CDR3 is 16 residues. The CDR3 loop reads CASSQSPLGGNSPLHF. CDR3 bases: TGCGCCAGCAGTCAAAGCCCCTTAGGGGGAAATTCACCCCTCCACTTT.

The chain couples TRBV6-5 to TRBJ2-2; TRBD2 matches at 11 bases. The germline V gene encodes CDR1 MNHEY and CDR2 SVGAGI. Unmatched junction bases numbered 5, after V lost 7 bases and J lost 7 bases. The CDR3 is made up of 14 amino acids. In nucleotides, the CDR3 is TGTGCCAGCATTAGACTAGCGGGGCACGGGGAGCTGTTTTTT. This sequence encodes CASIRLAGHGELFF.

This clone was detected a few times. This chain connects TRBV10-1 to TRBJ2-2; no clear D. The CDR3 is 17 residues long. V shed 3 bases and J shed 4 bases, with 18 bases lying between them. Germline CDR1 and CDR2: WNHNN and SYGVQD (reference sequence). CDR3 bases: TGCGCCAGCAGTGACGGCACTAAAGGCCGCGGCACCGGGGAGCTGTTTTTT. This encodes CASSDGTKGRGTGELFF.

The chain carries TRBV5-1 and TRBJ2-3; 8 bases agree with TRBD1. V lost 4 bases to trimming and J lost 5 bases; unmatched junction nucleotides: 9. This CDR3 contains 15 residues. CDR1 is SGHRS and CDR2 is YFSETQ in the germline V gene. The chain's CDR3 is CASSPDRGRGDTQYF. In DNA, the CDR3 is TGCGCCAGCAGCCCCGACAGGGGCCGGGGAGATACGCAGTATTTT.

The CDR3, as DNA: TGCGCCAGCAGCTTGGTAGAGGGGGTGGTGTTCTTC. Its translation: CASSLVEGVVFF. The chain joins TRBV5-1 to TRBJ2-1; D is possibly TRBD1 (6 bases). In germline, CDR1 is SGHRS, CDR2 YFSETQ. This CDR3 has 12 residues. The V and J ends lost 0 bases and 15 bases respectively, with 13 bases between them.

The V gene is TRBV30, the J gene TRBJ2-7; TRBD2 is a possible D gene (6 bases). V was cut by 5 bases and J by 4 bases, with 12 bases left in between. This CDR3 is 12 amino acids long. In germline, CDR1 is GTSNPN, CDR2 SVGIG (reference sequence). CDR3 in amino acids: CAWSGLGYEQYF. DNA for the CDR3: TGTGCCTGGTCGGGACTCGGTTACGAGCAGTACTTC. The full variable domain, in which reference TRBV30 and TRBJ2-7 provide the parts outside the CDR3, is SQTIHQWPATLVQPVGSPLSLECTVEGTSNPNLYWYRQAAGRGLQLLFYSVGIGQISSEVPQNLSASRPQDRQFILSSKKLLLSDSGFYLCAWSGLGYEQYFGPGTRLTVT.

J is TRBJ2-1 and V is TRBV25-1; TRBD1 agrees at 7 bases. The CDR3 loop spans 15 amino acids. The trim removed 3 bases at V and 5 bases at J, leaving 7 bases unmatched. CDR1 is MGHDK and CDR2 is SYGVNS in the germline V gene. This CDR3 reads CASSDNTGVNNEQFF. CDR3 in DNA: TGTGCCAGCAGTGACAATACAGGGGTGAACAATGAGCAGTTCTTC.

The V and J genes are TRBV7-8 and TRBJ2-1; 10 positions match TRBD2. CDR3 length equals 15 residues. The V and J ends lost 5 bases and 9 bases, in that order; junction bases with no gene match: 10. Germline CDR1 and CDR2: SGHVS and FQNEAQ. CDR3 sequence reads: CASSRAGGLSAEQFF. CDR3 coding DNA: TGTGCCAGCAGCCGAGCGGGGGGGCTTTCTGCTGAGCAGTTCTTC.

The chain couples TRBV2 to TRBJ1-2; TRBD1 agrees at 7 bases. J gave up 4 bases and V 6 bases, and 8 bases lay outside the gene matches. Per germline, CDR1 SNHLY and CDR2 FYNNEI. The CDR3 runs to 14 residues. The CDR3 nucleotides read TGTGCCAGCAGAATAGGGGGCGGAGTCTATGGCTACACCTTC. Its protein is CASRIGGGVYGYTF.

V and J are TRBV10-2 and TRBJ1-1, with D perhaps matching TRBD1 (6 bases). Germline assignment: CDR1 WSHSY and CDR2 SAAADI. The CDR3 extends over 14 amino acids. V gave up 10 bases and J gave up 6 bases, with 21 bases separating them. The chain's CDR3 is CATEDPFEGAEAFF. In DNA form, the CDR3 reads TGCGCCACCGAGGACCCCTTTGAGGGGGCTGAAGCTTTCTTT.

In this sample, this clone turned up once. The J gene is TRBJ2-7, the V gene TRBV10-3; weak D call: TRBD1 (6 bases). The CDR3 length is 12 residues. Per germline, CDR1 ENHRY and CDR2 SYGVKD. The V end lost 11 bases, the J end lost 2 bases, and 13 bases lay between the germline ends. Written as DNA, the CDR3 is TGTGCCTGTGCCGGACAGACCTACGAGCAGTACTTC. Its protein is CACAGQTYEQYF.

The chain couples TRBV23-1 to TRBJ2-7; 9 positions match TRBD1. TRBV23-1 is flagged as an ORF with uncertain function. V trimming: 0 bases; J trimming: 6 bases; junction bases outside the gene matches: 12. CDR3 size: 17 residues. CDR3 sequence (DNA): TGCGCCAGCAGTCAATCGGGGGTTCAACAGGGGGCGTGCGAGCAGTACTTC. It encodes CASSQSGVQQGACEQYF.

The table lists this clone with a few counts. This sequence joins TRBV29-1 and TRBJ2-1; 12 nucleotides match TRBD2. This CDR3 has 18 amino acids. Germline loops: CDR1 SQVTM, CDR2 ANQGSEA. V dropped 4 bases and J dropped 0; count of bases not matched to a gene: 10. Here the CDR3 reads CSVGLTGTSGSSYNEQFF. The CDR3, as DNA: TGCAGCGTTGGGCTGACAGGGACTAGCGGGTCCTCCTACAATGAGCAGTTCTTC.

For this clone: A read error may produce the germline difference seen at one junction end. Other DNA sequences of this sample code for an identical CDR3. The chain carries TRBV5-1 and TRBJ1-1, with a tentative D call TRBD1 (6 bases). This CDR3 comprises 15 residues. Germline-derived CDR1 and CDR2 are SGHRS and YFSETQ. The CDR3 reads CASSFSRGLSTEAFF. CDR3 nucleotides: TGCGCCAGCAGCTTTTCCAGGGGATTGAGCACTGAAGCTTTTTTT.

This clone was observed once. The CDR3 reads CASATGTSADTQYF. The DNA for the CDR3 is TGTGCCAGCGCTACCGGGACTAGCGCAGATACGCAGTATTTT. V usage is TRBV2 and J usage is TRBJ2-3, with 10 bases aligning to TRBD2. The junction had 6 bases not matched to a gene; V was cut back by 8 bases and J by 4 bases. The CDR3 has 14 residues. Germline V CDR1 and CDR2: SNHLY, FYNNEI.

The gene calls are TRBV7-6 and TRBJ2-7; the match to TRBD1 covers 7 bases. The CDR3 spans 14 residues. V was pared by 3 bases and J by 2 bases, with 4 bases of the junction left unmatched. Looked up from germline, CDR1 is SGHVS and CDR2 is FNYEAQ. The CDR3: CASSFRTGAYEQYF. CDR3 sequence (DNA): TGTGCCAGCAGCTTTCGCACAGGGGCCTACGAGCAGTACTTC.

The genes are TRBV5-6 and TRBJ2-5, with D possibly matching TRBD2 (6 bases). There are 13 residues in the CDR3. Looked up from germline, CDR1 is SGHDT and CDR2 is YYEEEE. Trimming left V 1 base short and J 5 bases short, with 9 bases between. The CDR3 DNA reads as TGTGCCAGCAGCTTGACCAGCGGGGAGACCCAGTACTTC. It specifies CASSLTSGETQYF. Looking up the rest from reference TRBV5-6 and TRBJ2-5 gives the full variable domain: DAGVTQSPTHLIKTRGQQVTLRCSPKSGHDTVSWYQQALGQGPQFIFQYYEEEERQRGNFPDRFSGHQFPNYSSELNVNALLLGDSALYLCASSLTSGETQYFGPGTRLLVL.

V usage is TRBV2 and J usage is TRBJ2-7, with 13 bases fitting TRBD2. The trim removed 6 bases at V and 9 bases at J, leaving 8 bases unmatched. Germline-derived CDR1 and CDR2 are SNHLY and FYNNEI. CDR3 length equals 14 residues. The CDR3 nucleotides are TGTGCCAGCAGGCCTATGACTAGCGGGGGGCGGCAGTACTTC. Translation gives CASRPMTSGGRQYF.

This chain links TRBV7-9 with TRBJ2-7, with D perhaps matching TRBD2 (5 bases). This CDR3 has 16 residues. Trimming removed 1 base at V and 2 bases at J, with 15 bases between. The germline CDR1 and CDR2 sequences are SEHNR and FQNEAQ (reference sequence). The CDR3 DNA reads as TGTGCCAGCAGCTTAGTGGCAGGCCGGGAAACCTACGAGCAGTACTTC. It yields the protein CASSLVAGRETYEQYF.

This clone appeared a single time. The chain carries TRBV28 and TRBJ1-2, with TRBD1 as a possible D gene (6 bases). Germline V gene lookup returns CDR1 MDHEN and CDR2 SYDVKM. There are 13 residues in the CDR3. V lost 3 bases and J lost 7, with 12 bases in between. The CDR3 spells CASSFQGSGGYTF. CDR3 coding DNA: TGTGCCAGCAGTTTTCAGGGGAGCGGTGGCTACACCTTC.